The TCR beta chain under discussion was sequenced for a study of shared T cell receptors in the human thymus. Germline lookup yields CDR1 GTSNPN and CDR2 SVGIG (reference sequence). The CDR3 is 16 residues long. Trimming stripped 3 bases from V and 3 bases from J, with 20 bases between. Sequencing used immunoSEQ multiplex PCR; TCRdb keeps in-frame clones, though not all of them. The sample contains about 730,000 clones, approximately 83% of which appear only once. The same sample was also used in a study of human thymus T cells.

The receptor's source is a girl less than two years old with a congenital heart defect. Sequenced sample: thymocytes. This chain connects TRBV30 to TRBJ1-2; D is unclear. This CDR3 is CAWSLPRRDWHYGYTF. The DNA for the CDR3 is TGTGCCTGGAGCCTACCCCGGAGGGATTGGCACTATGGCTACACCTTC.